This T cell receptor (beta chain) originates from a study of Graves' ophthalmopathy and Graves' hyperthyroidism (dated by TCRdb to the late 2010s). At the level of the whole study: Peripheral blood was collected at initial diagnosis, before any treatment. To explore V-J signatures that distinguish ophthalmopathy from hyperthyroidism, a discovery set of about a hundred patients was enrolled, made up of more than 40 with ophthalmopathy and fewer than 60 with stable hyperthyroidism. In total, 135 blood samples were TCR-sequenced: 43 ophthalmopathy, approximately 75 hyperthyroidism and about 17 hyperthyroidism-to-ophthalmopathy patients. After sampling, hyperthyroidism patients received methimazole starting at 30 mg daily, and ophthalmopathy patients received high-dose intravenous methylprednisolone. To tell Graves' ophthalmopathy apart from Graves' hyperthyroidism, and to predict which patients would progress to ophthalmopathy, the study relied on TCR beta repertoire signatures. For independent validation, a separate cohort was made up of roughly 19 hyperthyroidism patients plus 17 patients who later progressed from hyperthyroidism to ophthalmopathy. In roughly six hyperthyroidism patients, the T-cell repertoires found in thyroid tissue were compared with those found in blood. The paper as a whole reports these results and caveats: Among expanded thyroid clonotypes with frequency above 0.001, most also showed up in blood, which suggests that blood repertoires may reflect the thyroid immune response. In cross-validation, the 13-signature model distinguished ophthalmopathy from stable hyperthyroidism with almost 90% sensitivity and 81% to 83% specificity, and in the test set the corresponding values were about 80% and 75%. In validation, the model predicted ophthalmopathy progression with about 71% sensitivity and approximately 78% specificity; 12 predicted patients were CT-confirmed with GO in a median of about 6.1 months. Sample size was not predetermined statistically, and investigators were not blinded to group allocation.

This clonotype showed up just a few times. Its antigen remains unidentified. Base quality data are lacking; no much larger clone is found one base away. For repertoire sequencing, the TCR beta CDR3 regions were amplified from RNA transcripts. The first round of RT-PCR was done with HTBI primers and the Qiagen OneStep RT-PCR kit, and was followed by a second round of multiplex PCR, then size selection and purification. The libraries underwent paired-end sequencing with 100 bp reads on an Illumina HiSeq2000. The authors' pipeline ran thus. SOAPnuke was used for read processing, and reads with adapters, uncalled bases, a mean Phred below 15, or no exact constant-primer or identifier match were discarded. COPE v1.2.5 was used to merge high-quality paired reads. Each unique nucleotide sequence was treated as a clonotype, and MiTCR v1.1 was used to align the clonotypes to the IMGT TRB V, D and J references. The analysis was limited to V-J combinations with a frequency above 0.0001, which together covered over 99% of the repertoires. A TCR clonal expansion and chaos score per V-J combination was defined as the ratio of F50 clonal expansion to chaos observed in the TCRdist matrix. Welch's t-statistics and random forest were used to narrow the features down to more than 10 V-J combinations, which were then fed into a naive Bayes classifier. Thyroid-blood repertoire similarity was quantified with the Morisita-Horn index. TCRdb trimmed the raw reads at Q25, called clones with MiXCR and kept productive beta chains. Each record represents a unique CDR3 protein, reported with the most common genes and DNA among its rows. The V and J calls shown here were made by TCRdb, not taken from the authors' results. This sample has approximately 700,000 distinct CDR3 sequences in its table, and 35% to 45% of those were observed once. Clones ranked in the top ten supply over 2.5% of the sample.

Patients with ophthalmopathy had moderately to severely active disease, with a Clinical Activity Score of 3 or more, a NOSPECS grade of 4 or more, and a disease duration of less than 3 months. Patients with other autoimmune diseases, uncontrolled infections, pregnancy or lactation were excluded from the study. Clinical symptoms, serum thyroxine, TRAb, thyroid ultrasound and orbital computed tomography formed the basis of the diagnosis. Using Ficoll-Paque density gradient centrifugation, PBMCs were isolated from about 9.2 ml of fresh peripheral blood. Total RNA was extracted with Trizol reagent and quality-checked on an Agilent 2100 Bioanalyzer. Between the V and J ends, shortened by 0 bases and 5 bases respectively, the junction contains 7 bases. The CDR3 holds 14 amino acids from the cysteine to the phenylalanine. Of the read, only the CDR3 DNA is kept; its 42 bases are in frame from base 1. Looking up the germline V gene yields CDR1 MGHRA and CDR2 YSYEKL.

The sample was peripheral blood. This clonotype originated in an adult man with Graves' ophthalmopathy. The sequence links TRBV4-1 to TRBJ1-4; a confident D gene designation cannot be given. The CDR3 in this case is CASSQEPRNEKLFF. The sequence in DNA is TGCGCCAGCAGCCAAGAACCAAGAAATGAAAAACTGTTTTTT.